This T cell receptor (beta chain) was retrieved from a study of cytomegalovirus exposure and HLA in healthy donors. The PCR employed 60 Vbeta primers together with 13 Jbeta primers. Original processing methods: A follow-up analysis tallied tens of millions of unique TCR beta chains, approximately 11 million shared. The repertoire was sequenced with immunoSEQ multiplex PCR; TCRdb's copy has only in-frame clones and lacks some. V, J and clone size were drawn from that table, and D and trimming were deduced from the DNA. The profile covers some 80,000 clones, with 60% to 85% appearing a single time and 1.5% to 2% taken by the ten largest. The V gene lost 0 bases and the J gene lost 6 bases, with 7 bases spanning the gap. Germline CDR1 reads SGHKS; CDR2 reads YYEKEE (reference sequence). The CDR3 consists of 12 residues.

Source material: PBMCs. The V and J genes are TRBV5-5 and TRBJ2-7, with D unresolved. The receptor was isolated from a man aged 35 to 55 in good health and CMV-seronegative. CDR3 nucleotide sequence: TGTGCCAGCAGCTTGGGAGTTGGCGAGCAGTACTTC. Protein sequence: CASSLGVGEQYF.